The T cell receptor beta chain under discussion was sequenced for a study of T cells in Graves' hyperthyroidism and ophthalmopathy. Study-level background: Upon initial diagnosis and before any treatment, peripheral blood was collected. Study outcomes and limitations: Blood also held most thyroid clonotypes expanded beyond 0.001.

The PBMCs were taken from less than 11 ml of fresh peripheral blood. Regions amplified from RNA transcripts were the TCR beta CDR3 regions. The HTBI primer set was used in a first-round RT-PCR of the TCR CDR3. TCRdb passed the multiplex PCR reads through MiXCR, listing each CDR3 protein once. The sample yields 730,000 or so distinct CDR3 sequences, roughly a sixth seen once. With 4 bases removed from V and 1 base from J, the gap between germline ends came to 7 bases. The germline gives CDR1 SGHDN, CDR2 FVKESK. This CDR3 has 13 amino acids. This clonotype occurred many times. What it binds is not known. The chain uses TRBV14 and TRBJ2-5; D might be TRBD1 (5 bases). The sequencing sample was made of blood. The TCR comes from a woman aged 45-59 years with Graves' hyperthyroidism that later progressed to Graves' ophthalmopathy. The CDR3 spells CASSRQLQETQYF. DNA for the CDR3: TGTGCCAGCAGCCGACAGCTCCAAGAGACCCAGTACTTC.